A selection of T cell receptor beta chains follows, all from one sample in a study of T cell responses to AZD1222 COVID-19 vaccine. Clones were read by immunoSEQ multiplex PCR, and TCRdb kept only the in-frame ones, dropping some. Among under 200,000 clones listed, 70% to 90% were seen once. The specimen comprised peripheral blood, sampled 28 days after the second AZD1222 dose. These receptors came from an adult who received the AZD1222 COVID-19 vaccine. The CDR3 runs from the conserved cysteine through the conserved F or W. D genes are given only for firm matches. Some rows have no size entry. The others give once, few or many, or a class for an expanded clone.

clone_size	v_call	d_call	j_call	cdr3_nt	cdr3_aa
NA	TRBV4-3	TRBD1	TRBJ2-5	TGCGCCAGCAGCCAGGGGACAGGGGAGATGGAGACCCAGTACTTC	CASSQGTGEMETQYF
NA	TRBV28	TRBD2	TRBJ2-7	TGTGCCAGCAGTCTTTTACAACGGGGGGCCTACGAGCAGTACTTC	CASSLLQRGAYEQYF
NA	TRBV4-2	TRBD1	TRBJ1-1	TGTGCCAGCAGCCAAGATCGGGACAGGGGAAACACTGAAGCTTTCTTT	CASSQDRDRGNTEAFF
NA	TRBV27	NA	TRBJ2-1	TGTGCCAGCAAGACAGGTCCCTCCTACAATGAGCAGTTCTTC	CASKTGPSYNEQFF
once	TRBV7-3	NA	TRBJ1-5	TGTGCCAGCAGCTTAACGGGACGGGAGCCCCAGCATTTT	CASSLTGREPQHF
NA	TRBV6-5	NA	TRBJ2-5	TGTGCCAGCAGTTACTCGAGGGAAAACCAAGGGACCCAGTACTTC	CASSYSRENQGTQYF
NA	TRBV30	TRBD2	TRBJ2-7	TGTGCCTGGAGTCCCCCCCCCAGACTAGCGCGCACCTACGAGCAGTACTTC	CAWSPPPRLARTYEQYF
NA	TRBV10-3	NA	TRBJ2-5	TGTGCCATCAGTGAGTCGAGGGAGACCCAGTACTTC	CAISESRETQYF
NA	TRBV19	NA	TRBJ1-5	TGTGCCAGTAGTATGGTCCCTGGGGATCAGCCCCAGCATTTT	CASSMVPGDQPQHF
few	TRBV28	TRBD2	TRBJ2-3	TGTGCCAGCAGTTGGACTAGCGGGAGGGCCGTAACAGATACGCAGTATTTT	CASSWTSGRAVTDTQYF
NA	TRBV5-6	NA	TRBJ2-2	TGTGCCAGCACCCCAGGGGCGAACACCGGGGAGCTGTTTTTT	CASTPGANTGELFF
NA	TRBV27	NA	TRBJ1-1	TGTGCCAGCAGTGCATGGGGACGGATACTGAACACTGAAGCTTTCTTT	CASSAWGRILNTEAFF
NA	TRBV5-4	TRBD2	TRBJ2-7	TGTGCCAGCAGCCGTCCGGGACTAGCGGGTCTCGAGCAGTACTTC	CASSRPGLAGLEQYF
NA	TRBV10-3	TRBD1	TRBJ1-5	TGTGCCATCATACAGGGGGTGATAAACGATCAGCCCCAGCATTTT	CAIIQGVINDQPQHF
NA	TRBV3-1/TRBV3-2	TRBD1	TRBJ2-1	TGTGCCAGCAGCCAAGTGGAGACAGGGGAATACAATGAGCAGTTCTTC	CASSQVETGEYNEQFF
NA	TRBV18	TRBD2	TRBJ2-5	TGTGCCAGCTCACCGCCAGCGGGAGGGCAAGAGACCCAGTACTTC	CASSPPAGGQETQYF
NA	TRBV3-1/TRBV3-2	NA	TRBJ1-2	TGTGCCAGCAGCCAAGGGGGCGCGGGCTATGGCTACACCTTC	CASSQGGAGYGYTF
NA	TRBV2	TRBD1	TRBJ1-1	TGTGCCAGCACCTTTACAGGGGAGCAATTGGACACTGAAGCTTTCTTT	CASTFTGEQLDTEAFF
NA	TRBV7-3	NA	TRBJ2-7	TGTGCCAGCACCTCAGCCGGGTGGGAGAGCCACGAGCAGTACTTC	CASTSAGWESHEQYF
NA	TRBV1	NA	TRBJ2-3	TGCACCAGCAGCCAAAGCGTTAGGGGCGGGAGGCCCTATCTGGATACGCAGTATTTT	CTSSQSVRGGRPYLDTQYF
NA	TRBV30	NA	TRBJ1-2	TGTGCCTGGAGTGTACAGGGAGCGGGTGGCTACACCTTC	CAWSVQGAGGYTF
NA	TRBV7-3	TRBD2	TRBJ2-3	TGTGCCAGCAGCTTAATCGCAAAGCGGGAGGCGGTAGATACGCAGTATTTT	CASSLIAKREAVDTQYF
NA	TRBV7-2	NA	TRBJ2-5	TGTGCCAGCAGCCGCGGGGCCGACGGAAAGACCCAGTACTTC	CASSRGADGKTQYF
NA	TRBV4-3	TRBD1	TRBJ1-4	TGCGCCAGCAGCCAAGATAGCGGACAGGGCTTCGAAAAACTGTTTTTT	CASSQDSGQGFEKLFF
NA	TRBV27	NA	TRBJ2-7	TGTGCCAGCAGTAGCACCGGTCTCCTTGACGAGCAGTACTTC	CASSSTGLLDEQYF
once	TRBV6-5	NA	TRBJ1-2	TGTGCCAGCAGTTACGTAGGGGTTGGCTACACCTTC	CASSYVGVGYTF
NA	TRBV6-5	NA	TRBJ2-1	TGTGCCAGCAGCACGAGAGAGACCAATGAGCAGTTCTTC	CASSTRETNEQFF
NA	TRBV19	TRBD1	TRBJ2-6	TGTGCCAGTAGTAGGGGACAGGCCTCTGGGGCCAACGTCCTGACTTTC	CASSRGQASGANVLTF
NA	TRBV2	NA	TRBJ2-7	TGTGCCAGCAGTGGCGGGCCGTTCACTTACGAGCAGTACTTC	CASSGGPFTYEQYF
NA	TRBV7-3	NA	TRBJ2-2	TGTGCCAGCAGCCCCTATTTAAGGTCTGGGGAGCTGTTTTTT	CASSPYLRSGELFF
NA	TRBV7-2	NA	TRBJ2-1	TGTGCCAGCAGCTTACAGGGGGGAGCCTTCTACAATGAGCAGTTCTTC	CASSLQGGAFYNEQFF
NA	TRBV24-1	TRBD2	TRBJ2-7	TGTGCCACCAGTGATGCCGGGACTAGCGGGAGCTACGAGCAGTACTTC	CATSDAGTSGSYEQYF
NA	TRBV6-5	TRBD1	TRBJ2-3	TGTGCCAGCAGTAGGGACAGGGGGAGAGCAGATACGCAGTATTTT	CASSRDRGRADTQYF
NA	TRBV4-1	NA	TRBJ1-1	TGCGCCAGCGGACCAACCCGGGACCGGGCGGACACTGAAGCTTTCTTT	CASGPTRDRADTEAFF
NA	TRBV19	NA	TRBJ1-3	TGTGCCAGTAGTATCCTGGAAGGAAACACCATATATTTT	CASSILEGNTIYF
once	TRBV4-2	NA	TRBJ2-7	TGTGCCAGCAGCCAAGAGATGAGCGGCTCCTACGAGCAGTACTTC	CASSQEMSGSYEQYF
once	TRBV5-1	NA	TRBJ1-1	TGCGCCAGCGGCCCTTTAAGCCAGGAGAACACTGAAGCTTTCTTT	CASGPLSQENTEAFF
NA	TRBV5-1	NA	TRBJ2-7	TGCGCCAGCAGCTTGGCCGGACCCAGGGTCGAGCAGTACTTC	CASSLAGPRVEQYF
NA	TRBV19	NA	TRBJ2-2	TGTGCCAGTAGTATACTGGGTGTGGACGGAGCGAACACCGGGGAGCTGTTTTTT	CASSILGVDGANTGELFF
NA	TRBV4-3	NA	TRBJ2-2	TGCGCCAGCAGCCAAGACCACAGGGACGGGGAGCTGTTTTTT	CASSQDHRDGELFF
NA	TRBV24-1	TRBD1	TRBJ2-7	TGTGCCACCCGCAGGGGGCGCGAGCAGTACTTC	CATRRGREQYF
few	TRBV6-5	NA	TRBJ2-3	TGTGCCAGCAGTTACTCCGTGGACCCCCAACGGGATACGCAGTATTTT	CASSYSVDPQRDTQYF
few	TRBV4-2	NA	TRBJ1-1	TGTGCCAGCAGCCAAGTCAACCGGGGCTCAAACACTGAAGCTTTCTTT	CASSQVNRGSNTEAFF
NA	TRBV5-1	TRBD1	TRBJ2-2	TGCGCCAGCAGCCTGGGACAGAGCACCGGGGAGCTGTTTTTT	CASSLGQSTGELFF
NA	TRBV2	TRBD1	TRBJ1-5	TGTGCCAGCAGCCGGGACAGTGGGTTCGGCAATCAGCCCCAGCATTTT	CASSRDSGFGNQPQHF
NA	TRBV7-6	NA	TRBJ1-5	TGTGCCAGCAGCCCTGAAGGCAGGGGCTTTCAGCCCCAGCATTTT	CASSPEGRGFQPQHF
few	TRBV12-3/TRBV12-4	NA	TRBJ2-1	TGTGCCAGCAGTCCTCGGGATGAGCAGTTCTTC	CASSPRDEQFF
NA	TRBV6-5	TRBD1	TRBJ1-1	TGTGCCAGCAGTTACATGGGACAGGGGGAAAAAGCTTTCTTT	CASSYMGQGEKAFF
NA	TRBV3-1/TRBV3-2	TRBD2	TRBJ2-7	TGTGCCAGCAGCGCTAGCGGCCTCCCCTTGGAGCAGTACTTC	CASSASGLPLEQYF
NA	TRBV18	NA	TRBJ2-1	TGTGCCAGCTCACCGCCGGGGGACAATGAGCAGTTCTTC	CASSPPGDNEQFF
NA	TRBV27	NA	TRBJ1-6	TGTGCCAGCAGTCGGGGGTGGGGGTCACCCCTCCACTTT	CASSRGWGSPLHF
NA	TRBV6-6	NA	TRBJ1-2	TGTGCCAGCAGTTCCCCTAGACAGGCGTCCTATGGCTACACCTTC	CASSSPRQASYGYTF
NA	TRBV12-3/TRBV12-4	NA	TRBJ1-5	TGTGCCAGCAGTGGGGACGTCTTACAGCCCCAGCATTTT	CASSGDVLQPQHF
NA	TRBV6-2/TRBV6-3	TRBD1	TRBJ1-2	TGTGCCAGCAGCGGGACAGGGGGTGGCTATGGCTACACCTTC	CASSGTGGGYGYTF
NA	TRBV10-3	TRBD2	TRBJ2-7	TGTGCCATCAGTGAGTACCCGACTAGCGCCTACGAGCAGTACTTC	CAISEYPTSAYEQYF
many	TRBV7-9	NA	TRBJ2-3	TGTGCCAGCAGCCACCGGGACGGCACACGGGATACGCAGTATTTT	CASSHRDGTRDTQYF
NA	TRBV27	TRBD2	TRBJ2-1	TGTGCCAGCCATTTGGCGGGAGGACCCTACAATGAGCAGTTCTTC	CASHLAGGPYNEQFF
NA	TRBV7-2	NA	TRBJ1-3	TGTGCCAGCAGCCCGGGCCGTGGAAACACCATATATTTT	CASSPGRGNTIYF
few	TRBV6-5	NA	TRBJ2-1	TGTGCCAGCAGGCTGGCAGGCCCTCATGAGCAGTTCTTC	CASRLAGPHEQFF
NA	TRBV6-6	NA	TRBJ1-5	TGTGCCAGCAGTCGATCTAACCAAGTGTCTAGCAATCAGCCCCAGCATTTT	CASSRSNQVSSNQPQHF